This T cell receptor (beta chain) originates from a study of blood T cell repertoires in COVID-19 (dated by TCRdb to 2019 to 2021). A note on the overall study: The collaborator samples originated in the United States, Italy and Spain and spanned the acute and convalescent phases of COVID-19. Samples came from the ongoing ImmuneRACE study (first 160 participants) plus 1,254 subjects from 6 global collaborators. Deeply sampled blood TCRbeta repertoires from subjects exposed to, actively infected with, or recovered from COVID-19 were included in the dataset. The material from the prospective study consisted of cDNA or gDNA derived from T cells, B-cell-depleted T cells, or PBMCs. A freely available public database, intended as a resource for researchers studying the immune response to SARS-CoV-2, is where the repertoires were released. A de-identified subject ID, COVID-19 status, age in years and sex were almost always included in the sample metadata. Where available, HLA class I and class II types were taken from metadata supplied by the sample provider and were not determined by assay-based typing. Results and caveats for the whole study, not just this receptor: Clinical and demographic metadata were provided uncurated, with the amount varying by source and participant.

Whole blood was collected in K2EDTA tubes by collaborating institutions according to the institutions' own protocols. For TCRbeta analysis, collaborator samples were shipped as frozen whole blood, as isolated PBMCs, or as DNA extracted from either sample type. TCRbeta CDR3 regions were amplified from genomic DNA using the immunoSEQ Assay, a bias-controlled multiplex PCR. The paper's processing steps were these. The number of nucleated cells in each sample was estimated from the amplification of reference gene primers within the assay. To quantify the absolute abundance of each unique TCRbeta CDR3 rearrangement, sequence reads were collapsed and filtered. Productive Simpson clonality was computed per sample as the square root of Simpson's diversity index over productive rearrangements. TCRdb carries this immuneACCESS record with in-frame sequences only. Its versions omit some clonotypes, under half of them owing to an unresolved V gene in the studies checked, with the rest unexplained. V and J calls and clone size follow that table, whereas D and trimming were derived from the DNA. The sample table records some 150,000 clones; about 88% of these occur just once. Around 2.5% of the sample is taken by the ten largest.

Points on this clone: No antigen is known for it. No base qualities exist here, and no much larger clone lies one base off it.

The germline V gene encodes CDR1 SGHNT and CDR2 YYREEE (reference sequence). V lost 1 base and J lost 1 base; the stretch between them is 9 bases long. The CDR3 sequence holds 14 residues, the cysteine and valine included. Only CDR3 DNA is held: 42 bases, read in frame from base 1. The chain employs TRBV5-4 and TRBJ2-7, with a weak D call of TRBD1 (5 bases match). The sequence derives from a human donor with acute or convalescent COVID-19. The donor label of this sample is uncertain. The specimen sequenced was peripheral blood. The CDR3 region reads CASSLFDRSYEQYV. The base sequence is TGTGCCAGCAGCTTGTTTGACAGATCCTACGAGCAGTACGTC.